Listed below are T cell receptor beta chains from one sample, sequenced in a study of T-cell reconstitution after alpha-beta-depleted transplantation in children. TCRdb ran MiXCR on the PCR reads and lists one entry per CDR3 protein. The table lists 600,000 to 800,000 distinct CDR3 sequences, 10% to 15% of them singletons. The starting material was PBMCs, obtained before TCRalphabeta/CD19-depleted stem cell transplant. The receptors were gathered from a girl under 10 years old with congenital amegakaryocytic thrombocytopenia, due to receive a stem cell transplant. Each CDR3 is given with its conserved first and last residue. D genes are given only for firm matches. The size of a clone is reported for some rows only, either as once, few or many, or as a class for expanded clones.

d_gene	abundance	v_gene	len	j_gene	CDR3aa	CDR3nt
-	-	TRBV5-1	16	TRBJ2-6	CASSLSRVSGANVLTF	TGCGCCAGCAGCCTCTCTAGGGTCTCTGGGGCCAACGTCCTGACTTTC
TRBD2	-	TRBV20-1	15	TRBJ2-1	CSASRGLAGLNEQFF	TGCAGTGCTAGTCGAGGACTAGCGGGGTTGAATGAGCAGTTCTTC
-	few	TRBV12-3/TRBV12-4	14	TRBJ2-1	CASSSSGGWKRRFF	TGTGCCAGCAGTTCTTCCGGTGGGTGGAAGAGGCGGTTCTTC
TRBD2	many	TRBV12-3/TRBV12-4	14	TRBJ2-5	CASGPSGRLETQYF	TGTGCCAGCGGACCTAGCGGGAGATTAGAGACCCAGTACTTC
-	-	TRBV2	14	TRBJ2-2	CASKWTENTGELFF	TGTGCCAGCAAGTGGACGGAGAACACCGGGGAGCTGTTTTTT
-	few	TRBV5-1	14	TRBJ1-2	CASSPTSGRYGYTF	TGCGCCAGCAGCCCGACGAGTGGGCGCTATGGCTACACCTTC
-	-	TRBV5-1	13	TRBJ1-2	CASSLAGGDGYTF	TGCGCCAGCAGCTTGGCAGGTGGCGATGGCTACACCTTC
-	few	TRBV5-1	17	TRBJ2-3	CASSLGLSGTNTDTQYF	TGCGCCAGCAGCTTGGGGCTCAGCGGAACCAACACAGATACGCAGTATTTT
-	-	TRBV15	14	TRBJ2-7	CATSAANLPYEQYF	TGTGCCACCAGCGCCGCGAACTTGCCCTACGAGCAGTACTTC
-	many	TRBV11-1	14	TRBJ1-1	CASSLRQMNTEAFF	TGTGCCAGCAGCTTACGACAGATGAACACTGAAGCTTTCTTT
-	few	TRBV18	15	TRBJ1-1	CASSLGGRGHTEAFF	TGTGCCAGCTCACTGGGGGGCCGGGGTCACACTGAAGCTTTCTTT
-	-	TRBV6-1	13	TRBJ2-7	CASKRDTLGEQYF	TGTGCCAGCAAGCGGGACACTTTAGGCGAGCAGTACTTC
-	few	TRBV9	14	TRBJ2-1	CASSVLIDRYEQFF	TGTGCCAGCAGCGTGCTCATTGACAGGTATGAGCAGTTCTTC
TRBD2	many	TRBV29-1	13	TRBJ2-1	CSAPSGAYNEQFF	TGCAGCGCCCCTAGCGGGGCGTACAATGAGCAGTTCTTC
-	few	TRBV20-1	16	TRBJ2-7	CSASTPRGSGVYEQYF	TGCAGTGCTAGCACCCCCCGGGGCAGCGGCGTCTACGAGCAGTACTTC
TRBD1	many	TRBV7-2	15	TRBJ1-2	CASSFAGQGVYGYTF	TGTGCCAGCAGCTTCGCCGGACAGGGAGTCTATGGCTACACCTTC
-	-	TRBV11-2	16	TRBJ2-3	CASSLVRVGYTDTQYF	TGTGCCAGCAGCTTAGTTCGTGTGGGGTACACAGATACGCAGTATTTT
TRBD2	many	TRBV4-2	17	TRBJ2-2	CASSQDPSGSRAGELFF	TGTGCCAGCAGCCAAGATCCTAGCGGGAGTCGCGCCGGGGAGCTGTTTTTT
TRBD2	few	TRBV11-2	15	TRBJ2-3	CASSSTGGGADTQYF	TGTGCCAGCAGCTCGACGGGGGGGGGAGCAGATACGCAGTATTTT
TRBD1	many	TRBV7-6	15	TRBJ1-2	CASSPGRDRRYGYTF	TGTGCCAGCAGCCCGGGCCGGGACAGACGGTATGGCTACACCTTC
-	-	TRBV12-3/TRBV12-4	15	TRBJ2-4	CASSPGQGGIYIQYF	TGTGCCAGCAGCCCCGGGCAGGGGGGAATATACATTCAGTACTTC
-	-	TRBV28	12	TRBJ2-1	CACSSWGVEQFF	TGTGCCTGCAGTTCTTGGGGTGTTGAGCAGTTCTTC
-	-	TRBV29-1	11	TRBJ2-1	CSVVSDWEQFF	TGCAGCGTTGTTTCCGACTGGGAGCAGTTCTTC
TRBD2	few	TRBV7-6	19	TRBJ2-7	CASSLVHTAGLAGVNEQYF	TGTGCCAGCAGCTTAGTCCATACCGCGGGACTAGCGGGAGTTAACGAGCAGTACTTC
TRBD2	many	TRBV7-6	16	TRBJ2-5	CASSLDLAGGKETQYF	TGTGCCAGCAGCTTAGATTTAGCGGGAGGGAAAGAGACCCAGTACTTC
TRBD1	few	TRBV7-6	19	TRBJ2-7	CASRRKLRISGQITSEQYF	TGTGCCAGCAGACGAAAACTTAGAATTTCGGGACAGATAACCAGCGAGCAGTACTTC
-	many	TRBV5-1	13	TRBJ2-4	CASSLDSGSIQYF	TGCGCCAGCAGCTTGGATTCCGGCTCCATTCAGTACTTC
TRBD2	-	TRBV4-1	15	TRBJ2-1	CASSHPPGGINEQFF	TGCGCCAGCAGCCATCCCCCGGGGGGTATCAATGAGCAGTTCTTC
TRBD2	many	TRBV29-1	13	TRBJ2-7	CSVDLAGVNEQYF	TGCAGCGTTGACCTAGCGGGAGTGAACGAGCAGTACTTC
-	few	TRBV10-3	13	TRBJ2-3	CAITAASTDTQYF	TGTGCCATCACGGCAGCTAGCACAGATACGCAGTATTTT
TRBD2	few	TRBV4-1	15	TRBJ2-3	CASSQVLAGTDTQYF	TGCGCCAGCAGCCAAGTTCTAGCGGGCACAGATACGCAGTATTTT
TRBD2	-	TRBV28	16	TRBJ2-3	CASSPPGGPSTDTQYF	TGTGCCAGCAGTCCCCCGGGGGGGCCCTCCACAGATACGCAGTATTTT
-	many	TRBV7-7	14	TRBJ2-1	CASSLGITNNEQFF	TGTGCCAGCAGCTTAGGTATTACCAACAATGAGCAGTTCTTC
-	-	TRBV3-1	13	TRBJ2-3	CASSQEGADTQYF	TGTGCCAGCAGCCAAGAAGGGGCAGATACGCAGTATTTT
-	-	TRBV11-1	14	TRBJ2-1	CASSFEPAHNEQFF	TGTGCCAGCAGCTTTGAACCGGCCCACAATGAGCAGTTCTTC
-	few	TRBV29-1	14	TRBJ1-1	CSVSGGRVNTEAFF	TGCAGCGTTAGCGGGGGGAGGGTGAACACTGAAGCTTTCTTT
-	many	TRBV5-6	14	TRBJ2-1	CASSRPRTDNEQFF	TGTGCCAGCAGCCGCCCGAGGACGGACAATGAGCAGTTCTTC
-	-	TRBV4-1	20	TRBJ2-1	CASSQDRVAVISGGREEQFF	TGCGCCAGCAGCCAAGATCGAGTAGCGGTTATCTCGGGTGGAAGGGAGGAGCAGTTCTTC
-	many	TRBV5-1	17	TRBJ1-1	CASSLEGSGRDLTEAFF	TGCGCCAGCAGCTTGGAAGGTTCGGGTAGGGATTTAACTGAAGCTTTCTTT
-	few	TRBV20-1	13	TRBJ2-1	CSAILGTVNEQFF	TGCAGTGCTATCCTCGGGACTGTCAATGAGCAGTTCTTC
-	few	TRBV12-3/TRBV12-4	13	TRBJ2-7	CASSLRAGHEQYF	TGTGCCAGCAGTTTACGGGCAGGGCACGAGCAGTACTTC
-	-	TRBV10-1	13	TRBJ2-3	CASSDGTRDTQYF	TGCGCCAGCAGTGATGGGACTCGAGATACGCAGTATTTT
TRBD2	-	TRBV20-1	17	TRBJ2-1	CSASVREGPEWYNEQFF	TGCAGTGCTAGTGTCCGGGAGGGCCCGGAGTGGTACAATGAGCAGTTCTTC
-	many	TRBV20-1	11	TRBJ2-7	CSARGAYEQYF	TGCAGTGCTAGAGGGGCATACGAGCAGTACTTC
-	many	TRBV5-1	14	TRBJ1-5	CASSLTGGVQPQHF	TGCGCCAGCAGCCTGACGGGTGGGGTCCAGCCCCAGCATTTT
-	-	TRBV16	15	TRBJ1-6	CASSRRVAAATPLHF	TGTGCCAGCAGCCGACGGGTGGCGGCCGCAACACCCCTCCACTTT
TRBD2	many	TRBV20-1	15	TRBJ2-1	CSALHVAGAYNEQFF	TGCAGTGCCCTCCACGTAGCGGGGGCTTACAATGAGCAGTTCTTC
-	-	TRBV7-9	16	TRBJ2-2	CASSNDRTDYTGELFF	TGTGCCAGCAGCAATGACCGGACAGATTACACCGGGGAGCTGTTTTTT
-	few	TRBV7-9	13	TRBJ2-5	CASSARGQETQYF	TGTGCCAGCAGCGCGAGGGGGCAAGAGACCCAGTACTTC
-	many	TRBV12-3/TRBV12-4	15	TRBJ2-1	CASRHASFPHNEQFF	TGTGCCAGCAGACATGCTAGCTTCCCCCACAATGAGCAGTTCTTC